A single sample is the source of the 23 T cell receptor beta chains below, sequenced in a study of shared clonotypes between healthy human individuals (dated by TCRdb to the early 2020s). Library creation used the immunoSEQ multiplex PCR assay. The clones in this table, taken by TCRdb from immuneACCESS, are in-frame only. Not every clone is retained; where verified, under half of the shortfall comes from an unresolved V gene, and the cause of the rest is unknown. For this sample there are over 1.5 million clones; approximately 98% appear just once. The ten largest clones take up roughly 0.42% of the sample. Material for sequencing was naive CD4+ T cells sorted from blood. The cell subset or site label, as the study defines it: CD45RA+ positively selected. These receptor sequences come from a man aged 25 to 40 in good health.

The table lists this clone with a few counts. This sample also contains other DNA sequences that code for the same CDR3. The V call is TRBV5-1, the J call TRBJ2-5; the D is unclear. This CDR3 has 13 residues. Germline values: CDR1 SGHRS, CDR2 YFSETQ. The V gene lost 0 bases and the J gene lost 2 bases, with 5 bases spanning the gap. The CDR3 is CASSLGRQETQYF. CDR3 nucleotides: TGCGCCAGCAGCTTGGGCAGGCAAGAGACCCAGTACTTC.

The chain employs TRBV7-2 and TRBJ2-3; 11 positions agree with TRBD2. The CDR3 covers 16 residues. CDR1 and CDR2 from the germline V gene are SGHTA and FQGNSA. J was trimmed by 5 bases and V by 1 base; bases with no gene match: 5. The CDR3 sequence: CASSLVHLAGGDTQYF. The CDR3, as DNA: TGTGCCAGCAGCTTAGTTCATCTAGCGGGAGGAGATACGCAGTATTTT.

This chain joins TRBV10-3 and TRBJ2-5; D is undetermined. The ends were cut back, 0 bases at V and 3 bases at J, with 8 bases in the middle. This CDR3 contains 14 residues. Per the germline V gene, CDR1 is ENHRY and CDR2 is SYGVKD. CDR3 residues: CAISESQWEETQYF. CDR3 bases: TGTGCCATCAGTGAGTCGCAGTGGGAAGAGACCCAGTACTTC.

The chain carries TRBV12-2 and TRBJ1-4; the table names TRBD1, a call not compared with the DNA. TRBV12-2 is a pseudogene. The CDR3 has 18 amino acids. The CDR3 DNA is TGTGCAAGTCGCTTAGGACTTTTACAGGGGGCGAAAGATGAAAAACTGTTTTTT. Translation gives CASRLGLLQGAKDEKLFF.

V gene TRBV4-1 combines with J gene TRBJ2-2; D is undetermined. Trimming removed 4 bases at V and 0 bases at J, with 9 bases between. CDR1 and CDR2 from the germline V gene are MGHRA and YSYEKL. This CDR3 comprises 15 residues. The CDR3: CASSRQRSNTGELFF. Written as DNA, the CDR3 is TGCGCCAGCAGCCGTCAGCGATCGAACACCGGGGAGCTGTTTTTT.

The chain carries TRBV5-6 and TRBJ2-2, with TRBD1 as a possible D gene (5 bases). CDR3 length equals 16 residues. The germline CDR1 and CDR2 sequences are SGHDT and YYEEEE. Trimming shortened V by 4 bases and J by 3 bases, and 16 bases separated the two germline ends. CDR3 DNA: TGTGCCAGCAGCCTCAGGGCCCGGTTGGACACCGGGGAGCTGTTTTTT. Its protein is CASSLRARLDTGELFF. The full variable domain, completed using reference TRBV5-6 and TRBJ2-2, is DAGVTQSPTHLIKTRGQQVTLRCSPKSGHDTVSWYQQALGQGPQFIFQYYEEEERQRGNFPDRFSGHQFPNYSSELNVNALLLGDSALYLCASSLRARLDTGELFFGEGSRLTVL.

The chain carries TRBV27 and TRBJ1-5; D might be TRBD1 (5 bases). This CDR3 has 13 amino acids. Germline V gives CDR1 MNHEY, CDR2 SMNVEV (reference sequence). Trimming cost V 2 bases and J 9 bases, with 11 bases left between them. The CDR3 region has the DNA TGTGCCAGCAGTTTAGAGAGGGGTGGGCCCCAGCATTTT. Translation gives CASSLERGGPQHF.

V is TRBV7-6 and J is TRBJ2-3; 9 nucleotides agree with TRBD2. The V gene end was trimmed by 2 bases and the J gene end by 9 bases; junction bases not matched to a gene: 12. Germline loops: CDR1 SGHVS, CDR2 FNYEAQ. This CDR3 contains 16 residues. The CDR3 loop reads CASSLTTSGPAGTQYF. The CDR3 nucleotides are TGTGCCAGCAGCTTAACTACTAGCGGGCCGGCGGGCACGCAGTATTTT.

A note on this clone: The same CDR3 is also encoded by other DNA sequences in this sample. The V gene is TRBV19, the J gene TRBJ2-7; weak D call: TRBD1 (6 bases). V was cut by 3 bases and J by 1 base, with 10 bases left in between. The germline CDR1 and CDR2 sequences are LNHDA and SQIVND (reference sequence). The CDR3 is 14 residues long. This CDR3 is CASSIRGPSYEQYF. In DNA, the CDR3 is TGTGCCAGTAGTATCAGGGGACCGTCCTACGAGCAGTACTTC. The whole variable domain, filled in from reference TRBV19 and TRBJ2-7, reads DGGITQSPKYLFRKEGQNVTLSCEQNLNHDAMYWYRQDPGQGLRLIYYSQIVNDFQKGDIAEGYSVSREKKESFPLTVTSAQKNPTAFYLCASSIRGPSYEQYFGPGTRLTVT.

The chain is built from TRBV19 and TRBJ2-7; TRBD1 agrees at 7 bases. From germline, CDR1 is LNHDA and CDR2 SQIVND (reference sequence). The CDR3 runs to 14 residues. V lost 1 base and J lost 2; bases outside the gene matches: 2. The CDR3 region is CASSIVGTAYEQYF. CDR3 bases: TGTGCCAGTAGTATAGTAGGGACAGCCTACGAGCAGTACTTC.

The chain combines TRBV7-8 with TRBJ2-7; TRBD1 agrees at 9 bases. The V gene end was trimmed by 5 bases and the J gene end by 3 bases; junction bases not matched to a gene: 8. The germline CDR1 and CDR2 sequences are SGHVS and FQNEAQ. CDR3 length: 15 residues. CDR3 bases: TGTGCCAGCAGCCCAACCGGGACAGGGCTCTACGAGCAGTACTTC. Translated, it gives CASSPTGTGLYEQYF.

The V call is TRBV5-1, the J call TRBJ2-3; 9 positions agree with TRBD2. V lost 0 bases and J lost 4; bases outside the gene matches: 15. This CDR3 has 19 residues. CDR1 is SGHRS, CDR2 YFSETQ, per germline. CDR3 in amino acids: CASSLAEGLAQERSDTQYF. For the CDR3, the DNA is TGCGCCAGCAGCTTGGCCGAGGGACTAGCACAAGAGAGGTCAGATACGCAGTATTTT.

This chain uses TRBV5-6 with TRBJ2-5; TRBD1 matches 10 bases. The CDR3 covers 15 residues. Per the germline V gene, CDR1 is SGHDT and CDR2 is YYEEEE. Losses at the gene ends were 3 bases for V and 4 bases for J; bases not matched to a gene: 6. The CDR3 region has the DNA TGTGCCAGCAGCTATACCCGGGACAGGGGAGAGACCCAGTACTTC. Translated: CASSYTRDRGETQYF. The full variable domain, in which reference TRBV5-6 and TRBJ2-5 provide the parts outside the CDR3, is DAGVTQSPTHLIKTRGQQVTLRCSPKSGHDTVSWYQQALGQGPQFIFQYYEEEERQRGNFPDRFSGHQFPNYSSELNVNALLLGDSALYLCASSYTRDRGETQYFGPGTRLLVL.

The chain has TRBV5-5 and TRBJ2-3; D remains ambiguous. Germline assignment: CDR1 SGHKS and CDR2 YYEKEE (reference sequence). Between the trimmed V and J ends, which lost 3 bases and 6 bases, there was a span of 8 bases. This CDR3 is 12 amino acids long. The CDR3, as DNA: TGTGCCAGCAGCTACGAAGGGGATACGCAGTATTTT. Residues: CASSYEGDTQYF.

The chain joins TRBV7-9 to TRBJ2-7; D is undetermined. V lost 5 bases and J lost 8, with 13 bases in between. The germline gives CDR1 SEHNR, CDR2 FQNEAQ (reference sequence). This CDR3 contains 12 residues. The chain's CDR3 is CASSPTGPQQYF. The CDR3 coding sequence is TGTGCCAGCAGCCCAACCGGCCCCCAGCAGTACTTC.

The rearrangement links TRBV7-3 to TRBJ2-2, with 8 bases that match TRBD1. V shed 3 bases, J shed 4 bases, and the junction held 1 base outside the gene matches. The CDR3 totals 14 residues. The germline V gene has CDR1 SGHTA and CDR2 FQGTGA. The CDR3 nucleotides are TGTGCCAGCAGCTTTACAGGGGGCACCGGGGAGCTGTTTTTT. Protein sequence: CASSFTGGTGELFF.

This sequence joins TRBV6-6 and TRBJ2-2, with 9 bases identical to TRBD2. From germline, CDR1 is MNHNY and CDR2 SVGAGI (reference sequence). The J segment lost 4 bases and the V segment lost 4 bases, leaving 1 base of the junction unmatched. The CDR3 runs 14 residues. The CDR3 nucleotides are TGTGCCAGCAGTTTGACTAGCGGCACCGGGGAGCTGTTTTTT. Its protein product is CASSLTSGTGELFF.

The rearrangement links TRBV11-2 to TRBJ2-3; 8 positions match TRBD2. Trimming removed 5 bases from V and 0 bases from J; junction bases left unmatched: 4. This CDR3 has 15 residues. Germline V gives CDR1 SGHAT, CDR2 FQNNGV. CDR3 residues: CASSREGPSTDTQYF. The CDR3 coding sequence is TGTGCCAGCAGCCGGGAGGGCCCTAGCACAGATACGCAGTATTTT.

The chain's CDR3 is CASSQASGLAGGPQETQYF. CDR3 bases: TGCGCCAGCAGCCAAGCGTCGGGACTAGCGGGAGGGCCCCAAGAGACCCAGTACTTC. V and J are TRBV4-1 and TRBJ2-5; 16 bases are shared with TRBD2. The J segment lost 1 base and the V segment lost 1 base, leaving 6 bases of the junction unmatched. Germline lookup yields CDR1 MGHRA and CDR2 YSYEKL. The CDR3 has 19 residues.

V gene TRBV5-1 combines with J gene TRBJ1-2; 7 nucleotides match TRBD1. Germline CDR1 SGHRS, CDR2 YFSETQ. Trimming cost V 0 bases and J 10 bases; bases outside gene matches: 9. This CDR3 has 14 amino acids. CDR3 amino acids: CASSLGDSSEDYTF. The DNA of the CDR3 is TGCGCCAGCAGCTTGGGGGACAGTTCCGAGGACTACACCTTC.

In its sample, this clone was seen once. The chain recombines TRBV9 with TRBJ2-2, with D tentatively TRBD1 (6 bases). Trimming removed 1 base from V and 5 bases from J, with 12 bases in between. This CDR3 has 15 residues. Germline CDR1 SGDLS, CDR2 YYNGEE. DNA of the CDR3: TGTGCCAGCAGCGTACTGGACAGCCCAACCGGGGAGCTGTTTTTT. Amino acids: CASSVLDSPTGELFF.

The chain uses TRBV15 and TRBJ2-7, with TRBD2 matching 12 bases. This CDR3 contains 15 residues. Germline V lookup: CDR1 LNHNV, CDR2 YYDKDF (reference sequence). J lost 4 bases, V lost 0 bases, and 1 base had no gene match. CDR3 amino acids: CATSRDTSGRYEQYF. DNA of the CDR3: TGTGCCACCAGCAGAGACACTAGCGGGAGGTACGAGCAGTACTTC.

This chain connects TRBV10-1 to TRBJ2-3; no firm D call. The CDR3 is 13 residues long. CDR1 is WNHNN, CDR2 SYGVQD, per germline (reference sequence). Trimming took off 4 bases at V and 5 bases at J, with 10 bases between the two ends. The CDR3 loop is CASSGTVGDTQYF. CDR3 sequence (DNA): TGCGCCAGCAGTGGAACGGTGGGAGATACGCAGTATTTT.